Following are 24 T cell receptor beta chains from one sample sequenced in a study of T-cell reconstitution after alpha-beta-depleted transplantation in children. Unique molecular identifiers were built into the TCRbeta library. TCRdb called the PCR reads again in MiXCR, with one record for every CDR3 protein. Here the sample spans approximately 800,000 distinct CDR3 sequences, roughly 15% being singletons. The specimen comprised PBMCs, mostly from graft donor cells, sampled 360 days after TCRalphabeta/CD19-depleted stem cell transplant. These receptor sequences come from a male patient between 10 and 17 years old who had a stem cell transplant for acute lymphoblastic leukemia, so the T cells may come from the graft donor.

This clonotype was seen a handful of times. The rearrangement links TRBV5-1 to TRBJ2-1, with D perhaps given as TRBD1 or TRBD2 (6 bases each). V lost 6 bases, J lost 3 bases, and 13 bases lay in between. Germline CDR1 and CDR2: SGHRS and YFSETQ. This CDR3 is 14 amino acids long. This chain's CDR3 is CASIPEGGYNEQFF. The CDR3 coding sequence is TGCGCCAGCATTCCGGAGGGGGGCTACAATGAGCAGTTCTTC.

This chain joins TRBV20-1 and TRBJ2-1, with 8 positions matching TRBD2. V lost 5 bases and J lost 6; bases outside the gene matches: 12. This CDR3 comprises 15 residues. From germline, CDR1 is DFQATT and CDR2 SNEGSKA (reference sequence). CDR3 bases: TGCAGTGCTCGCCGTCTGTCGGGAGGGCCCAATGAGCAGTTCTTC. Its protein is CSARRLSGGPNEQFF.

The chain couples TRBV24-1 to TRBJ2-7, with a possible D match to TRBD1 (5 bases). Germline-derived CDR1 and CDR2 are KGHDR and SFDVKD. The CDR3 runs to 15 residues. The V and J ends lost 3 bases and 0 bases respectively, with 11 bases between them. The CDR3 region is CATSDQGASSYEQYF. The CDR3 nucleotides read TGTGCCACCAGTGATCAAGGGGCGAGCTCCTACGAGCAGTACTTC.

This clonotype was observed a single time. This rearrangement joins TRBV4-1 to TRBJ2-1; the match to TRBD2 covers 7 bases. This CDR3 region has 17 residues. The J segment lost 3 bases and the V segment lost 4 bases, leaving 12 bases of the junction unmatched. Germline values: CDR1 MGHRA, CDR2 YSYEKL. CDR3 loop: CASSLSRLADVYNEQFF. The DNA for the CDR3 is TGCGCCAGCAGCCTAAGCCGACTAGCCGATGTCTACAATGAGCAGTTCTTC.

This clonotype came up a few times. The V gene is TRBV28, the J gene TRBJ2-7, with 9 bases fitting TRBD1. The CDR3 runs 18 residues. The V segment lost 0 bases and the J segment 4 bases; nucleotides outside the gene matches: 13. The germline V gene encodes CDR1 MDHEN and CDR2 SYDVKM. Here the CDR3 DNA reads TGTGCCAGCAGTTTATGGAAGACAACACCGGGACAGGGTTACGAGCAGTACTTC. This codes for CASSLWKTTPGQGYEQYF.

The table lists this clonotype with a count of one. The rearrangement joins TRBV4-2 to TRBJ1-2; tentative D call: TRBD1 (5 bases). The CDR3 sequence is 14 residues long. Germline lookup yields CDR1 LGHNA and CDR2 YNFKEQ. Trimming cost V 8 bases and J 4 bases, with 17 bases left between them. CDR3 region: CASGSGGFGYGYTF. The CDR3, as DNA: TGTGCCAGCGGCTCCGGGGGATTCGGCTATGGCTACACCTTC.

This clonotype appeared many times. The CDR3 here is CASSLWTGNNSPLHF. The DNA of the CDR3 is TGTGCCAGCAGTTTATGGACAGGGAATAATTCACCCCTCCACTTT. The gene calls are TRBV12-3 or TRBV12-4 and TRBJ1-6; 8 nucleotides match TRBD1. After removal of 2 bases from V and 5 bases from J, the junction contained 2 bases not matched to a gene. The CDR3 covers 15 residues.

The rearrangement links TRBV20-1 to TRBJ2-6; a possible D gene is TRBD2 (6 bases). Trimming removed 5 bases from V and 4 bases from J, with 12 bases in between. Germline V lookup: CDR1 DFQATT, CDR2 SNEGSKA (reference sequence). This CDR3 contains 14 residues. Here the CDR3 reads CSAHRRGGANVLTF. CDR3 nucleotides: TGCAGTGCTCATAGGCGGGGAGGGGCCAACGTCCTGACTTTC.

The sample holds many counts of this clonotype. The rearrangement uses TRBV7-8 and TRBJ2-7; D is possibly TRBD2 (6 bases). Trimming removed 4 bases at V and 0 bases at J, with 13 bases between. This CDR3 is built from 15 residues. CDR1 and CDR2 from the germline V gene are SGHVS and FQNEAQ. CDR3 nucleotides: TGTGCCAGCAGCTCCCAAGCGGGTTACTCCTACGAGCAGTACTTC. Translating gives CASSSQAGYSYEQYF.

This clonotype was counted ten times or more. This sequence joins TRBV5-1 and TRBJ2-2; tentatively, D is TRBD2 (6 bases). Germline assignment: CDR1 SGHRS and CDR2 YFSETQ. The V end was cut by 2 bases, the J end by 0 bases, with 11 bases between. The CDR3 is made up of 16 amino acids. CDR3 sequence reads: CASSFLGGPNTGELFF. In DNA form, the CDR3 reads TGCGCCAGCAGCTTCCTAGGAGGGCCGAACACCGGGGAGCTGTTTTTT.

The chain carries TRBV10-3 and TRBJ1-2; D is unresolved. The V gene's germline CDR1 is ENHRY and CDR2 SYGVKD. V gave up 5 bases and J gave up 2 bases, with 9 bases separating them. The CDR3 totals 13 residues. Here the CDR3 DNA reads TGTGCCATCAGTCCTGGACGGAACTATGGCTACACCTTC. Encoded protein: CAISPGRNYGYTF.

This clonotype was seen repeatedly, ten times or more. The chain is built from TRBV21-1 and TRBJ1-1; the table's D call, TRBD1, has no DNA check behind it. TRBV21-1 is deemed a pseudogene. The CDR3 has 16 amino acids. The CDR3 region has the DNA TGTGCCAGCAGCGATGGGGACCACCTTGAGAACACTGAAGCTTTCTTT. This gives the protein CASSDGDHLENTEAFF.

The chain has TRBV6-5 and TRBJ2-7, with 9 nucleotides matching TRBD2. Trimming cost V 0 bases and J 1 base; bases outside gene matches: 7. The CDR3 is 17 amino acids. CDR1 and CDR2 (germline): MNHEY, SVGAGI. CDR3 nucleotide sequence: TGTGCCAGCAGTTACTCGGGGATGACTAGCGGTTCCTACGAGCAGTACTTC. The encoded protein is CASSYSGMTSGSYEQYF.

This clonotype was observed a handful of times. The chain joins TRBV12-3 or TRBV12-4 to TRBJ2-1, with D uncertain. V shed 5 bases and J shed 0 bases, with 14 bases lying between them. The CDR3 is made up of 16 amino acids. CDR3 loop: CASSPTSFSSYNEQFF. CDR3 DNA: TGTGCCAGCAGTCCCACCAGCTTTTCCTCCTACAATGAGCAGTTCTTC.

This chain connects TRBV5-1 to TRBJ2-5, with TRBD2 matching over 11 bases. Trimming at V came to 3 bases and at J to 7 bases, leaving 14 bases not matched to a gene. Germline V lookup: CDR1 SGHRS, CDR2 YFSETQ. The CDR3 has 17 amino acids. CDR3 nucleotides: TGCGCCAGCAGCTCAACCAGACTAGCGGGGTCGAGTGTGACCCAGTACTTC. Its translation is CASSSTRLAGSSVTQYF.

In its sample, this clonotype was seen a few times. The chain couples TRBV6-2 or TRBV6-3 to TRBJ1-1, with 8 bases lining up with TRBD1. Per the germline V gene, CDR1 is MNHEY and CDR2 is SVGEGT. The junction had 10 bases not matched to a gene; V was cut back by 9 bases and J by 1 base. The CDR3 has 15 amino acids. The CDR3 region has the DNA TGTGCCAGTTGCTCTCTGGGACAGGCGAACACTGAAGCTTTCTTT. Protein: CASCSLGQANTEAFF.

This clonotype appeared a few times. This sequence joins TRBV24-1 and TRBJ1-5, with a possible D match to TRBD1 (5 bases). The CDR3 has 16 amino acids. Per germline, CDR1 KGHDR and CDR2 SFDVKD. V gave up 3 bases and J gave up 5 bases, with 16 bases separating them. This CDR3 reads CATSDAGTFLHQPQHF. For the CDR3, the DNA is TGTGCCACCAGTGATGCCGGGACTTTCCTACATCAGCCCCAGCATTTT.

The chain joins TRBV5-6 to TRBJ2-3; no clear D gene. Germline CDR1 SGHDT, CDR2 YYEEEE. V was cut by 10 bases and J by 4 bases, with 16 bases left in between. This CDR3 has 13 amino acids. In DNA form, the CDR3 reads TGTGCCCTCCAGCCTGCGTGGGCAGATACGCAGTATTTT. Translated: CALQPAWADTQYF.

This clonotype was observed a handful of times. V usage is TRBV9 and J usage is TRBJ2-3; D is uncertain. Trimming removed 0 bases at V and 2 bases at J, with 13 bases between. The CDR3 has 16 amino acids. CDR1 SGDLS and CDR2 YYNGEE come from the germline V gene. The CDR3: CASSVEPPSHTDTQYF. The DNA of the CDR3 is TGTGCCAGCAGCGTAGAACCTCCCTCTCACACAGATACGCAGTATTTT.

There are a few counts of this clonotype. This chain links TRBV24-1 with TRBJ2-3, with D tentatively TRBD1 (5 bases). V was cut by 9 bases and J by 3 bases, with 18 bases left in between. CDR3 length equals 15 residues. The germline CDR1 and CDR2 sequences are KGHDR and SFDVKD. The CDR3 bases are TGTGCCACCTCGAAGGGGCAGGTGGGGACAGATACGCAGTATTTT. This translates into CATSKGQVGTDTQYF.

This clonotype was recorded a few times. CDR3 coding DNA: TGTGCCAGCAGTCTCCTCCATGGGCGGGAGCTGTTTTTT. Translating gives CASSLLHGRELFF. The J gene is TRBJ2-2, the V gene TRBV12-3 or TRBV12-4; D unresolved. CDR3 size: 13 residues. V lost 5 bases and J lost 9, with 13 bases in between.

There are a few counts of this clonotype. This CDR3 reads CASGTRGPPYGYTF. CDR3 DNA sequence: TGTGCCAGCGGGACCAGGGGGCCACCCTATGGCTACACCTTC. The genes are TRBV27 and TRBJ1-2, with 8 bases matching TRBD1. In germline, CDR1 is MNHEY, CDR2 SMNVEV (reference sequence). The CDR3 is made up of 14 amino acids. The V segment lost 8 bases and the J segment 4 bases; nucleotides outside the gene matches: 9.

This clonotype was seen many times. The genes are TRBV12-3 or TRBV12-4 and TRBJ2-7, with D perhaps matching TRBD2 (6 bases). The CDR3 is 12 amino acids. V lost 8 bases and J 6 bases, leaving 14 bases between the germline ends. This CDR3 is CASSTRGSEQYF. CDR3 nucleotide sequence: TGTGCCAGCTCCACTCGGGGGAGCGAGCAGTACTTC.

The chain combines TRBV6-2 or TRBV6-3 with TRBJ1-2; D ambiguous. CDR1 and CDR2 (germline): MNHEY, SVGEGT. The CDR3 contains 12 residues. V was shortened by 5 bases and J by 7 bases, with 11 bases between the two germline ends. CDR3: CASSLRTRGYTF. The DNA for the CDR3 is TGTGCCAGCAGTCTCAGGACGCGTGGCTACACCTTC.